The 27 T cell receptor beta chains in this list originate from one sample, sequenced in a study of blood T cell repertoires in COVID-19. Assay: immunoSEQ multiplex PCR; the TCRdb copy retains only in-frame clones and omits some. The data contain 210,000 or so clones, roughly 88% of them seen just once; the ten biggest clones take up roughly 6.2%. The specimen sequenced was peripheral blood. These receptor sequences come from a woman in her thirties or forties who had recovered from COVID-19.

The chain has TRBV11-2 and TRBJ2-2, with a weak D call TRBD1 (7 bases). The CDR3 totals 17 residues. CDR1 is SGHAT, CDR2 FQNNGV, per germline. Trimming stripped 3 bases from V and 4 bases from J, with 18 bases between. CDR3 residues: CASSLFPGGIGTGELFF. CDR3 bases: TGTGCCAGCAGCTTGTTCCCAGGGGGGATTGGCACCGGGGAGCTGTTTTTT. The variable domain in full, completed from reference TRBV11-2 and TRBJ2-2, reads EAGVAQSPRYKIIEKRQSVAFWCNPISGHATLYWYQQILGQGPKLLIQFQNNGVVDDSQLPKDRFSAERLKGVDSTLKIQPAKLEDSAVYLCASSLFPGGIGTGELFFGEGSRLTVL.

The CDR3 protein is CASSYSSGTGFMNTEAFF. Here the CDR3 DNA reads TGTGCCAGCAGTTACTCGAGTGGGACAGGCTTTATGAACACTGAAGCTTTCTTT. The V and J genes are TRBV6-2 or TRBV6-3 and TRBJ1-1, with 8 bases matching TRBD1. Germline V gives CDR1 MNHEY, CDR2 SVGEGT. The CDR3 is 18 amino acids. J lost 0 bases, V lost 0 bases, and 9 bases had no gene match.

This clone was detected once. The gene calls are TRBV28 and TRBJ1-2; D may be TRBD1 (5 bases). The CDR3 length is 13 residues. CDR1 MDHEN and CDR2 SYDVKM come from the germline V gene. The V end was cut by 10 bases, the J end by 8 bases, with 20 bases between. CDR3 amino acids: CATIKNGARGYTF. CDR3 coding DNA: TGTGCCACCATAAAAAATGGGGCTCGGGGCTACACCTTC.

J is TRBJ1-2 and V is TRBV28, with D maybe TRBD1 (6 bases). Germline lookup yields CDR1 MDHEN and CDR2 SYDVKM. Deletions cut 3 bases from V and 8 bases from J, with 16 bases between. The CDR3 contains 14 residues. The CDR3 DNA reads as TGTGCCAGCAGTTTGGTAGCAGGGGAGCAGGGCTACACCTTC. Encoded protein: CASSLVAGEQGYTF.

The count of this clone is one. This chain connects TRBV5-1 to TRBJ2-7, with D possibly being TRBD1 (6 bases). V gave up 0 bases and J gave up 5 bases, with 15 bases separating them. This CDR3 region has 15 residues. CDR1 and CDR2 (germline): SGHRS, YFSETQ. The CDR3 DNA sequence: TGCGCCAGCAGCTTGGCCAGTTTACAGGGCAACGAGCAGTACTTC. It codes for CASSLASLQGNEQYF.

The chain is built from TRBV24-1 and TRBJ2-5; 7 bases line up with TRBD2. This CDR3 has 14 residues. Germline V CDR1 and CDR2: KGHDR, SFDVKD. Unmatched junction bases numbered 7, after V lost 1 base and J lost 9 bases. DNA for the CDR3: TGTGCCACCAGTGATTTTAGCGGCCGGGGGGCCCAGTACTTC. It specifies CATSDFSGRGAQYF.

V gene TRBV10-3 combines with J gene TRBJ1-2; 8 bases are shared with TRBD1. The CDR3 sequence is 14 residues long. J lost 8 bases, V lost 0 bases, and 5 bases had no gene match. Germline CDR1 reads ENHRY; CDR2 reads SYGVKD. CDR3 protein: CAISESDRAVGYTF. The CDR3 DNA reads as TGTGCCATCAGTGAGTCGGACAGGGCAGTAGGCTACACCTTC.

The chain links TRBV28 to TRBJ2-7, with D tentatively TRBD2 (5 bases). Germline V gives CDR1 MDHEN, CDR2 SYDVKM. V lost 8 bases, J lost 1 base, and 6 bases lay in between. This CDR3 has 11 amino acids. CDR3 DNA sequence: TGTGCCAGCGGGAGTTCCTACGAGCAGTACTTC. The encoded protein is CASGSSYEQYF.

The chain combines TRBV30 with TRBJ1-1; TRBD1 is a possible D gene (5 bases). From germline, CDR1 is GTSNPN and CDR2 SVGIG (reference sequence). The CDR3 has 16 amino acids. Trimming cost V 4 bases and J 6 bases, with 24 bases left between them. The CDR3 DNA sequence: TGTGCCTGGATGTCCCTGAGCGGGGACCGACGCCCTGAAGCTTTCTTT. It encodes CAWMSLSGDRRPEAFF.

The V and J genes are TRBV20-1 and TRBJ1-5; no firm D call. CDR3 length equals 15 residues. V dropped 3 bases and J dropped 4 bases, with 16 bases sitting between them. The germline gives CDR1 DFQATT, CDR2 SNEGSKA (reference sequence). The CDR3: CSASSGTAGNQPQHF. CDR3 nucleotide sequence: TGCAGTGCTAGTAGTGGAACAGCGGGAAATCAGCCCCAGCATTTT.

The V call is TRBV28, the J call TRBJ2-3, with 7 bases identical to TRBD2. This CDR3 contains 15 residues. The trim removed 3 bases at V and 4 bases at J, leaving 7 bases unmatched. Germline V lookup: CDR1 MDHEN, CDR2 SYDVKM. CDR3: CASSFGGSSADTQYF. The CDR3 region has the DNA TGTGCCAGCAGTTTTGGCGGGAGTAGCGCAGATACGCAGTATTTT.

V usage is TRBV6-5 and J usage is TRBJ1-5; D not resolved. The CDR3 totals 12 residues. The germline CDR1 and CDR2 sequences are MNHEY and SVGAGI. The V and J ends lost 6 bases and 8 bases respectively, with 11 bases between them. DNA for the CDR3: TGTGCCAGCAGGGCACTGGCGGAGCCCCAGCATTTT. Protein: CASRALAEPQHF.

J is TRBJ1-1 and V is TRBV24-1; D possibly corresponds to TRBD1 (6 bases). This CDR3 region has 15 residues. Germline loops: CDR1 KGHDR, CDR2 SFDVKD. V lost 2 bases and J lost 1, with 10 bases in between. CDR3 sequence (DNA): TGTGCCACCAGTGATTCCGGGACAAGGAACACTGAAGCTTTCTTT. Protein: CATSDSGTRNTEAFF.

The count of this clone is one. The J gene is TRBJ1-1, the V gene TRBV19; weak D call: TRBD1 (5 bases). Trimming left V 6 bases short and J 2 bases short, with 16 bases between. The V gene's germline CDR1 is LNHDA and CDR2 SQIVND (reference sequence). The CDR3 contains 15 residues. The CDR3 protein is CASSPQGRGNTEAFF. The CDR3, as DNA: TGTGCCAGTAGCCCTCAGGGTAGGGGTAACACTGAAGCTTTCTTT.

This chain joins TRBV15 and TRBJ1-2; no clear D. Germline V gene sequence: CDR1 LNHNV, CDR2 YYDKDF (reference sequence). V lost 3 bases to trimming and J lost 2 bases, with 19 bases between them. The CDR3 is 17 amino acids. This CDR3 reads CATSRGGRVSTNYGYTF. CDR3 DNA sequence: TGTGCCACCAGCAGGGGAGGAAGGGTTTCAACGAACTATGGCTACACCTTC.

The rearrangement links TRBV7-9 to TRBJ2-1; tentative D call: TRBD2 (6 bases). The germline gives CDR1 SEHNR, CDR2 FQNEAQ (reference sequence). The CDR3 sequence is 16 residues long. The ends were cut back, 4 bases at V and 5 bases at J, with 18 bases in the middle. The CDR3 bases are TGTGCCAGCAGCTCCAATAGACTAGTAAGCGACAATGAGCAGTTCTTC. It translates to CASSSNRLVSDNEQFF.

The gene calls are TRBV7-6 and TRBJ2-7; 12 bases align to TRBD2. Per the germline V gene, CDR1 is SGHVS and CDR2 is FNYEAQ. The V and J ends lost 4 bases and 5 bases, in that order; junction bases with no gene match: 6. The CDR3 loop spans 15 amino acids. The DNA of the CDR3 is TGTGCCAGCAGCTCGGGACTAGCGGGCCTGAACGAGCAGTACTTC. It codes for CASSSGLAGLNEQYF.

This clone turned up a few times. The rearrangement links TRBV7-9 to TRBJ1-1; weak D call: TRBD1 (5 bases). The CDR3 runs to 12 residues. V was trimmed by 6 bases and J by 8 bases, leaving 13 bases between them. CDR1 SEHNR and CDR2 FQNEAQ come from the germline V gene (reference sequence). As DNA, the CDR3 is TGTGCCAGCAGGCGGGACGGCTGGGAAGCTTTCTTT. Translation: CASRRDGWEAFF.

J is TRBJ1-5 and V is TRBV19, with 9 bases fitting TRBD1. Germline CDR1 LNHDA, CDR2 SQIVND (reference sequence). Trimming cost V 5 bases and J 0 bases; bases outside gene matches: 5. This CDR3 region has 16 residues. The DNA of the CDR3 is TGTGCCAGTAGTGCAGGGACAGGGTTTAGCAATCAGCCCCAGCATTTT. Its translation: CASSAGTGFSNQPQHF.

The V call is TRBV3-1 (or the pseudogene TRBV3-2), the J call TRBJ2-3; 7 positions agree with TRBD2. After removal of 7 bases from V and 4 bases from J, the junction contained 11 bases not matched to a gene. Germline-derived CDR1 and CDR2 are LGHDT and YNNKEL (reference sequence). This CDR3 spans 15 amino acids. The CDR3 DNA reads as TGTGCCAGCACCCAGTCTAGCGGAGGGGCAGATACGCAGTATTTT. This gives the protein CASTQSSGGADTQYF.

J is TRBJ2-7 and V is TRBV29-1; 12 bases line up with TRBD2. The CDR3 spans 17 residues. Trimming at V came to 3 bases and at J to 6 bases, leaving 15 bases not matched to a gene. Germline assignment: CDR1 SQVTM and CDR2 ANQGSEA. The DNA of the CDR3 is TGCAGCGTTGAGGTACTAGCGGGAGGCCGAGAGCTATCCGAGCAGTACTTC. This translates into CSVEVLAGGRELSEQYF.

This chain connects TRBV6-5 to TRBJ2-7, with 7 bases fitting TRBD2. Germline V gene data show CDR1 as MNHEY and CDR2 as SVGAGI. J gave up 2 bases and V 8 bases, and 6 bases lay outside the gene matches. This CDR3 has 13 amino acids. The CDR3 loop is CASGPGRAYEQYF. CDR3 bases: TGTGCCAGCGGGCCGGGGAGGGCCTACGAGCAGTACTTC.

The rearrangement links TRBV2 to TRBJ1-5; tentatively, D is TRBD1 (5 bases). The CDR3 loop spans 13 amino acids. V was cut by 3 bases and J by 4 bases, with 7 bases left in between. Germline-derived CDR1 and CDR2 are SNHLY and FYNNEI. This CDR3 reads CASSDRVNQPQHF. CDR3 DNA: TGTGCCAGCAGTGACAGGGTTAATCAGCCCCAGCATTTT.

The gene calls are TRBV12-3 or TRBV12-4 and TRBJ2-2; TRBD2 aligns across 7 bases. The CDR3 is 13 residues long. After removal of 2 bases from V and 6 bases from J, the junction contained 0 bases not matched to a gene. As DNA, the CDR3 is TGTGCCAGCAGTTTACGGGGGGCCGGGGAGCTGTTTTTT. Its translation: CASSLRGAGELFF.

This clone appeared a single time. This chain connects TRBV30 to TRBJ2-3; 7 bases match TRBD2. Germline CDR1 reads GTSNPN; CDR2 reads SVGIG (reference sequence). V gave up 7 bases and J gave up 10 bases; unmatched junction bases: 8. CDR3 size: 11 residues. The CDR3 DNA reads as TGTGCCTTCGGGGGAGGGGACCCGCAGTATTTT. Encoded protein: CAFGGGDPQYF.

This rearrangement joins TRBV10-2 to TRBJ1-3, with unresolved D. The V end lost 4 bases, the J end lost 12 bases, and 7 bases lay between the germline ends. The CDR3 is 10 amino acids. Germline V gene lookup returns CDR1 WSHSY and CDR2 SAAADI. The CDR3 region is CASSASCIYF. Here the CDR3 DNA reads TGCGCCAGCAGTGCATCATGCATATATTTT.

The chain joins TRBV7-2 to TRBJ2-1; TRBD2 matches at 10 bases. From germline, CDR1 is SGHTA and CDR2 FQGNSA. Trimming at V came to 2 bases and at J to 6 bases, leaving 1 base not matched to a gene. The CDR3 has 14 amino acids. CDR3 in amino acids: CASSLLAGVNEQFF. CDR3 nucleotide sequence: TGTGCCAGCAGCTTACTAGCGGGAGTCAATGAGCAGTTCTTC.